Sequencing of this T cell receptor (beta chain) was carried out in a study of OX40 agonist ivuxolimab in advanced cancers. Overall study results and limits: Among the least clonally expanded were partial responders at 0.1-3.0 mg/kg. On average, a greater number of expanded clones characterised CD8+ T cells relative to CD4+. The specificity for antigen of the expanded peripheral T cells was not determined.

This clone was seen more than once but under ten times. The antigen is unknown. Germline CDR1 and CDR2: SGHAT and FQNNGV. V dropped 6 bases and J dropped 3 bases, with 6 bases sitting between them. CDR3 length equals 12 residues. TCRdb keeps only in-frame clones here, not all; method: immunoSEQ multiplex PCR. The sample yields approximately 77,000 clones, about 89% seen once. The TCR was taken from an adult with an advanced solid tumor such as melanoma, head and neck, liver or kidney cancer. The sample was CD4+ or CD8+ T cells sorted from blood, taken in a trial of the OX40 agonist ivuxolimab. V gene TRBV11-2 combines with J gene TRBJ1-3; D is unresolved. The CDR3 region has the DNA TGTGCCAGCAGGGGGTATGGAAACACCATATATTTT. This encodes CASRGYGNTIYF.